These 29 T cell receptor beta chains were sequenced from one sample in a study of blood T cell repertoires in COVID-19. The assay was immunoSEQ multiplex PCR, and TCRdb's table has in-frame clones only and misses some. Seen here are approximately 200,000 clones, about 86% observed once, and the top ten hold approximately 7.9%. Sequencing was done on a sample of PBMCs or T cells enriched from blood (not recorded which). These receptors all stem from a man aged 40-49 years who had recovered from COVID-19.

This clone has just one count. The CDR3 DNA follows: TGTGCCAGCAGTGAAGAGGGGGCTGGGGCCAACGTCCTGACTTTC. Translation: CASSEEGAGANVLTF. The J gene is TRBJ2-6, the V gene TRBV6-1; weak D call: TRBD1 (6 bases). The germline V gene has CDR1 MNHNS and CDR2 SASEGT. V gave up 1 base and J gave up 2 bases, with 6 bases separating them. The CDR3 loop spans 15 amino acids.

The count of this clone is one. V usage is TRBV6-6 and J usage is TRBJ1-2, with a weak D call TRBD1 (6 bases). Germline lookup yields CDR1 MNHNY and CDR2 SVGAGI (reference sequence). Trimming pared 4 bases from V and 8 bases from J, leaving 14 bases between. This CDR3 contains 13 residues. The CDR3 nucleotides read TGTGCCAGCAGTTGGGGCAGGGGAGAAGGCTACACCTTC. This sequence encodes CASSWGRGEGYTF.

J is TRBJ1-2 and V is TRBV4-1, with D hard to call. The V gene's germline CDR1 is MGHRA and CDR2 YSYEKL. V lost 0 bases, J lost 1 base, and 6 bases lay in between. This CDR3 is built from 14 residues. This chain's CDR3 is CASSQDRFNYGYTF. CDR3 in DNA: TGCGCCAGCAGCCAAGACAGATTTAACTATGGCTACACCTTC.

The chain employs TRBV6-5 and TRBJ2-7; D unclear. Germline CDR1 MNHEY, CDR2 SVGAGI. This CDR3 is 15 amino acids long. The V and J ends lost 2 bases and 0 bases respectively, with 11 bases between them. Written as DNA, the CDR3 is TGTGCCAGCAGTTACCGTTTCAGTTACTCCTACGAGCAGTACTTC. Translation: CASSYRFSYSYEQYF.

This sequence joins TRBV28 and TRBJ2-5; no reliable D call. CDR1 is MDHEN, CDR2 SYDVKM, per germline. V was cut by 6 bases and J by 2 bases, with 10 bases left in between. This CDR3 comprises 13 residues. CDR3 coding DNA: TGTGCCAGCAGCCTCGAAGAGCAAGAGACCCAGTACTTC. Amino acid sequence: CASSLEEQETQYF.

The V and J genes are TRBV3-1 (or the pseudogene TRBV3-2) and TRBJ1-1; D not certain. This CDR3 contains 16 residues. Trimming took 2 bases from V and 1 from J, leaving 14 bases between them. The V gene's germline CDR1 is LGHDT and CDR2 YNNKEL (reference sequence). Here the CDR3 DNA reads TGTGCCAGCAGCCAACCCCACCCACGACAGAACACTGAAGCTTTCTTT. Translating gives CASSQPHPRQNTEAFF.

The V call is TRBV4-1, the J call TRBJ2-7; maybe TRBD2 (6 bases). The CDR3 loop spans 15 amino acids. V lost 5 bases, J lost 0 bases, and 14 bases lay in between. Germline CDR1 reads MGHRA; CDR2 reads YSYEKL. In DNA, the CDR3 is TGCGCCAGCAGCAACGGGCGGGATCGCTCCTACGAGCAGTACTTC. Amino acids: CASSNGRDRSYEQYF.

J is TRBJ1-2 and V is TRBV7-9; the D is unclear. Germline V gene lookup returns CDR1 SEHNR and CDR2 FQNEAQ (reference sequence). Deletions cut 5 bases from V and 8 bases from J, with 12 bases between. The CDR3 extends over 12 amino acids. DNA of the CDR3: TGTGCCAGCAGCCCGGATACGAGGGGCTACACCTTC. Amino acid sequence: CASSPDTRGYTF.

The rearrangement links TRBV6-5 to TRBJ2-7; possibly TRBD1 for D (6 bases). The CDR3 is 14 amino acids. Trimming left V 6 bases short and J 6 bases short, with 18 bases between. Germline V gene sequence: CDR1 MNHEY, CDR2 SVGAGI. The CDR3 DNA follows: TGTGCCAGCAGAATCGACAGGTACATTGTCGAGCAGTACTTC. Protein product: CASRIDRYIVEQYF.

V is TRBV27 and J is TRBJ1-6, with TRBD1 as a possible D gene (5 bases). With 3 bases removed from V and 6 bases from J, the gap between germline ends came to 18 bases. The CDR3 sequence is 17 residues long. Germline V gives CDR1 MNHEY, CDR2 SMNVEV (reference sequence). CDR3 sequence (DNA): TGTGCCAGCAGTTTTAGTGCAGGGAGGGCTCTTAATTCACCCCTCCACTTT. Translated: CASSFSAGRALNSPLHF.

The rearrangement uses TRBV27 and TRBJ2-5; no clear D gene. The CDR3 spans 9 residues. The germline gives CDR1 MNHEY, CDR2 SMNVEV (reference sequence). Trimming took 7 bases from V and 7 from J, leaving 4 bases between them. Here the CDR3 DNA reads TGTGCCAGCAACGGGACCCAGTACTTC. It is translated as CASNGTQYF.

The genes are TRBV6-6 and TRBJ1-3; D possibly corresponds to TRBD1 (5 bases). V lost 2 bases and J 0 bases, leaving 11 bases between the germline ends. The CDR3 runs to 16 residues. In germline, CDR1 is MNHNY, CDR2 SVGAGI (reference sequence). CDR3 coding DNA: TGTGCCAGCAGTTACGGGGCCGAGAGCTCTGGAAACACCATATATTTT. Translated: CASSYGAESSGNTIYF.

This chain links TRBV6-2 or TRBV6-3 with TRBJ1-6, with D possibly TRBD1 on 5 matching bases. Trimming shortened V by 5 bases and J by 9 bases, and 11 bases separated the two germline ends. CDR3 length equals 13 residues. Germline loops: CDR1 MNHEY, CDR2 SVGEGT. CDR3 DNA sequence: TGTGCCAGCAGTACGACAGTGAGTTCACCCCTCCACTTT. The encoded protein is CASSTTVSSPLHF.

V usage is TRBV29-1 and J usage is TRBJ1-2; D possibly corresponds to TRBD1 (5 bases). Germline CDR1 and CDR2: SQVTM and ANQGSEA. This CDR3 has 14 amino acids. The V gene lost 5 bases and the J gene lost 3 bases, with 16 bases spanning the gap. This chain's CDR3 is CSVTREMGDYGYTF. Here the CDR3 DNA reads TGCAGCGTTACACGGGAGATGGGGGACTATGGCTACACCTTC. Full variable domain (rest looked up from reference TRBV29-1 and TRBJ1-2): SAVISQKPSRDICQRGTSLTIQCQVDSQVTMMFWYRQQPGQSLTLIATANQGSEATYESGFVIDKFPISRPNLTFSTLTVSNMSPEDSSIYLCSVTREMGDYGYTFGSGTRLTVV.

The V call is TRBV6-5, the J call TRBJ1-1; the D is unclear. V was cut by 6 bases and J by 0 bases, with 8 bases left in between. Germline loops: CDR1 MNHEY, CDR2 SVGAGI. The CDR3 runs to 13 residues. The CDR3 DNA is TGTGCCAGCAGCTGGCCAGTGAACACTGAAGCTTTCTTT. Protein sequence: CASSWPVNTEAFF.

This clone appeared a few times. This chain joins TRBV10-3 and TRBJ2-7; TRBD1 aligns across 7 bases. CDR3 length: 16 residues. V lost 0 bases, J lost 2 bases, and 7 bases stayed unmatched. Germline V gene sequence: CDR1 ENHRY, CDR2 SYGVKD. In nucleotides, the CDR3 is TGTGCCATCAGTGAGTCGAACCGGGACAGTGCCTACGAGCAGTACTTC. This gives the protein CAISESNRDSAYEQYF.

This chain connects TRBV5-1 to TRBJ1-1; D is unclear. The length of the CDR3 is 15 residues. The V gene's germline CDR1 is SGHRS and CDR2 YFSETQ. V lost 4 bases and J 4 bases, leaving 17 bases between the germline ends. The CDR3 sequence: CASSPGPGLGTEAFF. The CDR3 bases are TGCGCCAGCAGCCCGGGCCCAGGACTGGGCACTGAAGCTTTCTTT.

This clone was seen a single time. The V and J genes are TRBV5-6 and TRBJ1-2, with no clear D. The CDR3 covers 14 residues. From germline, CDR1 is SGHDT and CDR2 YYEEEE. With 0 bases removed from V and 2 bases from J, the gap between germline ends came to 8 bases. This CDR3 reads CASSLGVENYGYTF. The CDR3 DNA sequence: TGTGCCAGCAGCTTGGGGGTGGAGAACTATGGCTACACCTTC.

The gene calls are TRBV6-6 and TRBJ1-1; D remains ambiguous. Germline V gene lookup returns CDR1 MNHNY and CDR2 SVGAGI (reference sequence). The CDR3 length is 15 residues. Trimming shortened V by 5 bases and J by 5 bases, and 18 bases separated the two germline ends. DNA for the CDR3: TGTGCCAGCAGTCGCGACGTCTCGGCGGGTACTGAAGCTTTCTTT. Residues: CASSRDVSAGTEAFF.

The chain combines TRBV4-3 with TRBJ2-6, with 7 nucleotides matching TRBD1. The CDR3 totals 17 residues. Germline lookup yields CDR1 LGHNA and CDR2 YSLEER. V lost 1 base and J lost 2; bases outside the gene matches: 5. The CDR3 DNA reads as TGCGCCAGCAGCCAAGGGACAGGCGGTCCTGGGGCCAACGTCCTGACTTTC. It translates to CASSQGTGGPGANVLTF.

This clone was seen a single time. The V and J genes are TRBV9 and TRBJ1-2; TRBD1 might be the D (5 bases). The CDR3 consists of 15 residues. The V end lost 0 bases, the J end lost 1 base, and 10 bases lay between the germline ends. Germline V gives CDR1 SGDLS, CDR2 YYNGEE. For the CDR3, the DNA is TGTGCCAGCAGCGTAGGAGACAGCTTTAACTATGGCTACACCTTC. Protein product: CASSVGDSFNYGYTF.

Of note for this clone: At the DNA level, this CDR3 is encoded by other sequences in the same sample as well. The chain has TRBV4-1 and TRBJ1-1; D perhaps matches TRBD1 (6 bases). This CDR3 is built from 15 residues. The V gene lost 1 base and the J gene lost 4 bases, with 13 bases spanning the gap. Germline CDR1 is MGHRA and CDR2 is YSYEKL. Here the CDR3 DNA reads TGCGCCAGCAGCCAAGGACAGGTTGTGAGCACTGAAGCTTTCTTT. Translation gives CASSQGQVVSTEAFF.

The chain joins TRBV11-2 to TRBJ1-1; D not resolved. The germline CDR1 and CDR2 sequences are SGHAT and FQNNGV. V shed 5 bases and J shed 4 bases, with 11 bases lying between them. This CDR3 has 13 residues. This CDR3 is CASSLELSTEAFF. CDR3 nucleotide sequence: TGTGCCAGCAGCCTCGAGTTGAGCACTGAAGCTTTCTTT.

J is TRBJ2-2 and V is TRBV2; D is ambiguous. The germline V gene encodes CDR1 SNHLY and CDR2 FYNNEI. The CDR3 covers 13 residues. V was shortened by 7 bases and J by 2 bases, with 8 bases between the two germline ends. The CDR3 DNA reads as TGTGCCAGCACCCAGCGAAACACCGGGGAGCTGTTTTTT. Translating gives CASTQRNTGELFF.

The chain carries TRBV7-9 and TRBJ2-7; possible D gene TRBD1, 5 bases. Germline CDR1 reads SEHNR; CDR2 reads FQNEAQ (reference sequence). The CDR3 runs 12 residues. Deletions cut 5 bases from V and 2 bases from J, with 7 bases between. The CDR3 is CASSKTAYEQYF. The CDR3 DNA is TGTGCCAGCAGCAAGACAGCCTACGAGCAGTACTTC.

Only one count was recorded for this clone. The CDR3 DNA reads as TGTGCCAGCAGTCTACGTTCGCAGGGGGAGGAGGCTTTCTTT. It translates to CASSLRSQGEEAFF. The chain joins TRBV27 to TRBJ1-1; 7 positions match TRBD1. This CDR3 region has 14 residues. From germline, CDR1 is MNHEY and CDR2 SMNVEV (reference sequence). J gave up 11 bases and V 5 bases, and 14 bases lay outside the gene matches.

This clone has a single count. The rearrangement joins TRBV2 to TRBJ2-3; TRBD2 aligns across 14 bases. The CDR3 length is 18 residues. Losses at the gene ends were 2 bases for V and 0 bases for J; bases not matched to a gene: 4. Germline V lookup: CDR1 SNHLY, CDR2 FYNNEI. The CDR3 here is CASSEIGLAGGSTDTQYF. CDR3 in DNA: TGTGCCAGCAGTGAAATCGGACTAGCGGGGGGTAGCACAGATACGCAGTATTTT. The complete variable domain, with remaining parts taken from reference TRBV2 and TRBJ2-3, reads EPEVTQTPSHQVTQMGQEVILRCVPISNHLYFYWYRQILGQKVEFLVSFYNNEISEKSEIFDDQFSVERPDGSNFTLKIRSTKLEDSAMYFCASSEIGLAGGSTDTQYFGPGTRLTVL.

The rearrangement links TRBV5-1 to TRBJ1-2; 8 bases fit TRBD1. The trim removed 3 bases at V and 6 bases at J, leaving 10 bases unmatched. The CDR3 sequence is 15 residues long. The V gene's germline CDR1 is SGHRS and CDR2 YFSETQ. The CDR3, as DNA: TGCGCCAGCAGCTCAGCCGGACAGGGAGGTAATGGCTACACCTTC. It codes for CASSSAGQGGNGYTF.

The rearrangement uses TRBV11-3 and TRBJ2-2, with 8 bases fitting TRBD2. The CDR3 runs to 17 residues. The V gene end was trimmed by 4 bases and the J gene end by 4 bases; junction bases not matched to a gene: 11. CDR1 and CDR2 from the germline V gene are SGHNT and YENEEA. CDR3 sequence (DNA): TGTGCCAGCAGCTCCAGGCAGCGGGGGTATATCACCGGGGAGCTGTTTTTT. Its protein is CASSSRQRGYITGELFF.